The source of this T cell receptor (beta chain) is a study of sequential checkpoint blockade in melanoma. Treatment denoted: randomized to nivolumab then ipilimumab (arm A) or the reverse (arm B). From thawed PBMCs, live CD3+CD8+ cells negative for CD19 and CD56 were sorted. The V end lost 2 bases, the J end lost 6 bases, and 8 bases lay between the germline ends. This CDR3 comprises 12 residues. Per germline, CDR1 SGHTA and CDR2 FQGNSA. TCRdb's table, derived via immunoSEQ multiplex PCR, lists solely in-frame clones and lacks some. This table holds over 25,000 clones, approximately 80% found once. The receptor's source is a human donor with melanoma. V gene TRBV7-2 combines with J gene TRBJ2-7, with D possibly matching TRBD2 (5 bases). The sample in question was CD8+ T cells sorted from blood (inferred from file names), obtained from a patient given nivolumab and ipilimumab in sequence. The CDR3 reads CASSLLGVEQYF. CDR3 sequence (DNA): TGTGCCAGCAGCTTACTCGGGGTCGAGCAGTACTTC.